This T cell receptor (beta chain) came from a study of tumor-infiltrating lymphocytes in primary liver carcinoma. Unsorted bulk tissue, roughly 20-32 mg of it, served as the source for co-extraction of RNA and DNA. All patients had surgically resected primary liver carcinoma. Details on this clonotype: Relative to the germline gene, one junction end is altered; a read error may explain this.

This CDR3 is 11 amino acids long. Using a constant-region primer together with ProtoScript II reverse transcriptase, TCR beta cDNA was made from roughly 540 ng of total RNA. Each TCR beta library was derived from three nested multiplex PCR rounds that employed slightly modified ARM-PCR. A C-beta reverse primer and TRBV1-TRBV30 forward primers served in each of the first two PCR rounds, at approximately 10 cycles apiece. Using its own MiXCR run on the multiplex PCR reads, TCRdb lists one record per CDR3 protein. The profile shows roughly 70,000 distinct CDR3 sequences, 71% of them singletons. Input material: liver tumor tissue from sampling region 4. Sample subset: tumor region T4, right-lateral pole. The chain combines TRBV12-3 or TRBV12-4 with TRBJ2-3, with D possibly being TRBD1 (5 bases). The clonotype was recovered from a man in his forties or fifties with primary liver carcinoma and hepatitis B virus infection. CDR3 loop: CTSRLQGAQYF. The DNA for the CDR3 is TGTACCAGCAGATTGCAGGGTGCGCAGTATTTT.